These T cell receptor beta chains were read from a single sample in a study of shared clonotypes between healthy human individuals. Assay used: immunoSEQ multiplex PCR; TCRdb lists only in-frame clones, some missing. There are 75,000 to 100,000 clones in the sample; roughly half occur only once, and approximately 15% lies in the top ten. Sequencing was done on a sample of PBMCs. These receptors originate from a woman aged 40 to 50 in good health. Some clones in this sample may be carry-over from other donors' samples. Both conserved end residues are part of each CDR3. The D gene is left open where the match is weak. A row's size may be missing; if present it is once, few, many or a size class.

cdr3_aa	cdr3_nt	clone_size	d_call	v_call	j_call
CASSLLPGQALWETQYF	TGTGCCAGCAGCTTACTACCGGGACAGGCACTCTGGGAGACCCAGTACTTC	-	TRBD1	TRBV7-2	TRBJ2-5
CASSSGQLREQYF	TGTGCCAGCAGTAGTGGACAGCTTCGTGAGCAGTACTTC	many	-	TRBV28	TRBJ2-7
CASNVRLYTEAFF	TGTGCCAGCAATGTAAGGCTGTACACTGAAGCTTTCTTT	-	-	TRBV2	TRBJ1-1
CAWSPGNSGNTIYF	TGTGCCTGGAGTCCGGGGAACTCTGGAAACACCATATATTTT	many	-	TRBV30	TRBJ1-3
CSVEVGGAGNTIYF	TGCAGCGTTGAAGTAGGAGGAGCTGGAAACACCATATATTTT	many	-	TRBV29-1	TRBJ1-3
CASSYSGDQPQHF	TGTGCCAGCAGTTACTCGGGGGATCAGCCCCAGCATTTT	many	-	TRBV6-5	TRBJ1-5
CAWGTELSYNEQFF	TGTGCCTGGGGGACAGAACTTTCCTACAATGAGCAGTTCTTC	few	TRBD1	TRBV30	TRBJ2-1
CASSVLAPGTDTQYF	TGTGCCAGCAGTGTACTAGCTCCAGGGACAGATACGCAGTATTTT	few	-	TRBV6-1	TRBJ2-3
CASSEAFGGSKNIQYF	TGTGCCAGCAGTGAAGCATTTGGTGGGTCCAAAAACATTCAGTACTTC	-	-	TRBV2	TRBJ2-4
CASSLVPEAYNEQFF	TGTGCCAGCAGCTTAGTTCCAGAGGCCTACAATGAGCAGTTCTTC	few	-	TRBV21-1	TRBJ2-1
CAWSPTGYEQYF	TGTGCCTGGAGTCCTACGGGGTACGAGCAGTACTTC	few	-	TRBV30	TRBJ2-7
CATSRVTGGYEQYF	TGTGCCACCAGCAGGGTGACAGGGGGCTACGAGCAGTACTTC	many	TRBD1	TRBV15	TRBJ2-7
CASREAGGSVDTQYF	TGTGCCAGCAGGGAAGCGGGAGGAAGTGTAGATACGCAGTATTTT	-	TRBD2	TRBV28	TRBJ2-3
CASSTDRGKLPNYGYTF	TGTGCCAGCAGCACGGACAGGGGAAAGTTACCTAACTATGGCTACACCTTC	-	TRBD1	TRBV7-9	TRBJ1-2
CSVRSPGSAHINEQFF	TGCAGCGTTCGCTCCCCGGGGTCGGCTCACATCAATGAGCAGTTCTTC	-	-	TRBV29-1	TRBJ2-1
CASSPWTGYSYEQYF	TGTGCCAGCAGCCCGTGGACTGGATACTCCTACGAGCAGTACTTC	few	-	TRBV4-2	TRBJ2-7
CASSDTTEVGGYTF	TGTGCCAGCAGTGACACGACAGAAGTGGGGGGCTACACCTTC	-	-	TRBV6-4	TRBJ1-2
CASGRTSTREQYF	TGTGCCAGCGGACGGACTTCCACGCGGGAGCAGTACTTC	many	-	TRBV6-5	TRBJ2-7
CSVEEGGETQYF	TGCAGCGTTGAGGAGGGCGGTGAGACCCAGTACTTC	-	-	TRBV29-1	TRBJ2-5
CASSFGDSRYAGELFF	TGTGCCAGCAGCTTTGGGGACAGCCGTTACGCCGGGGAGCTGTTTTTT	-	TRBD1	TRBV7-6	TRBJ2-2
CASSLLAGGHQFF	TGTGCCAGCAGCTTGCTGGCGGGAGGGCATCAGTTCTTC	once	TRBD2	TRBV7-9	TRBJ2-1
CASSDRNHGPAVQYF	TGTGCCAGCAGCGACAGAAACCATGGACCGGCCGTGCAGTACTTC	-	-	TRBV11-2	TRBJ2-7
CASRPGRYEQYF	TGTGCCAGCAGACCTGGTCGTTACGAGCAGTACTTC	-	-	TRBV26	TRBJ2-7
CASSSPETAYEQYF	TGTGCCAGCAGTTCTCCGGAGACAGCCTACGAGCAGTACTTC	-	-	TRBV6-5	TRBJ2-7
CASSQDRAEKLFF	TGTGCCAGCAGCCAGGACAGGGCCGAAAAACTGTTTTTT	-	TRBD1	TRBV7-8	TRBJ1-4
CASSQDRLGPLHF	TGTGCCAGCAGCCAAGATCGCTTGGGGCCCCTCCACTTT	-	-	TRBV4-2	TRBJ1-6
CAWSRDTLSGNTIYF	TGTGCCTGGAGTCGGGACACCCTCTCTGGAAACACCATATATTTT	-	-	TRBV30	TRBJ1-3
CSVTGGPLAESTDTQYF	TGCAGCGTTACAGGGGGGCCACTAGCGGAGAGCACAGATACGCAGTATTTT	-	-	TRBV29-1	TRBJ2-3
CASSVEWATDEQFF	TGTGCCAGCAGCGTAGAATGGGCAACCGATGAGCAGTTCTTC	-	-	TRBV9	TRBJ2-1
CASSLQAFEGNEQFF	TGCGCCAGCAGCTTGCAAGCCTTCGAAGGGAATGAGCAGTTCTTC	-	-	TRBV5-1	TRBJ2-1
CASSPGPREQFF	TGTGCCAGCTCACCGGGCCCTCGGGAGCAGTTCTTC	-	-	TRBV18	TRBJ2-1
CAWKEQGPHGYTF	TGTGCCTGGAAAGAACAGGGTCCGCATGGCTACACCTTC	few	-	TRBV30	TRBJ1-2
CASSLGTSHEQYF	TGTGCCAGCAGCTTAGGGACTTCCCACGAGCAGTACTTC	-	-	TRBV7-8	TRBJ2-7
CASRSPSGSSTGELFF	TGTGCCAGCAGGTCTCCTAGCGGGAGTTCCACCGGGGAGCTGTTTTTT	many	TRBD2	TRBV2	TRBJ2-2
CASTRLAGVYEQYF	TGTGCCAGCACTAGACTAGCGGGAGTCTACGAGCAGTACTTC	-	TRBD2	TRBV6-1	TRBJ2-7
CASSIVGTGGIQPQHF	TGTGCCAGTAGTATAGTCGGGACAGGGGGTATTCAGCCCCAGCATTTT	-	TRBD1	TRBV19	TRBJ1-5
CAWGASTDTQYF	TGTGCCTGGGGGGCAAGCACAGATACGCAGTATTTT	few	-	TRBV30	TRBJ2-3
CASSPGGSNNEQFF	TGTGCCAGCAGCCCGGGGGGGTCTAACAATGAGCAGTTCTTC	many	TRBD2	TRBV7-3	TRBJ2-1
CASSRQGFNEQFF	TGCGCCAGTTCCCGACAGGGGTTCAATGAGCAGTTCTTC	-	TRBD1	TRBV4-1	TRBJ2-1
CAWRGDRAYGYTF	TGTGCCTGGAGGGGGGACAGAGCCTATGGCTACACCTTC	-	TRBD1	TRBV30	TRBJ1-2
CASSPNTGELFF	TGTGCCAGCAGTCCCAACACCGGGGAGCTGTTTTTT	-	-	TRBV7-6	TRBJ2-2
CASSELQGGGTRQYF	TGTGCCAGCAGTGAATTGCAGGGGGGAGGCACCCGGCAGTACTTC	-	-	TRBV25-1	TRBJ2-5
CASSLQGLSHEQYF	TGTGCCAGCAGCTTGCAGGGGTTGAGCCACGAGCAGTACTTC	-	-	TRBV5-1	TRBJ2-7
CASRFNTASEQYF	TGTGCCAGCAGATTTAACACAGCTAGCGAGCAGTACTTC	-	-	TRBV7-9	TRBJ2-7
CASSAEGNQPQHF	TGTGCCAGCAGCGCCGAGGGCAATCAGCCCCAGCATTTT	few	-	TRBV6-4	TRBJ1-5
CAISESMGLHEQYF	TGTGCCATCAGTGAGTCTATGGGGCTCCACGAGCAGTACTTC	-	-	TRBV10-3	TRBJ2-7
CASRYSGTTYEQYF	TGTGCCAGCCGGTATAGCGGGACCACCTACGAGCAGTACTTC	-	TRBD2	TRBV27	TRBJ2-7
CASSFGLAGAKNIQYF	TGTGCCAGCAGCTTTGGGCTAGCGGGAGCCAAAAACATTCAGTACTTC	-	TRBD2	TRBV5-8	TRBJ2-4
CASSPKGGGLLYNEQFF	TGTGCCAGCAGCCCCAAGGGGGGCGGGCTACTCTACAATGAGCAGTTCTTC	-	-	TRBV5-4	TRBJ2-1
CASSLGPSSSTDTQYF	TGTGCCAGCAGCCTTGGACCTTCCTCTAGCACAGATACGCAGTATTTT	few	-	TRBV7-2	TRBJ2-3
CAWASGGRHNEQFF	TGTGCCTGGGCCTCAGGGGGTCGGCACAATGAGCAGTTCTTC	many	TRBD1	TRBV30	TRBJ2-1
CASSVRGTPYGYTF	TGTGCCAGCAGCGTACGGGGGACACCCTATGGCTACACCTTC	many	-	TRBV9	TRBJ1-2
CASSLARQGETVGELFF	TGTGCCAGCAGCTTAGCAAGACAGGGGGAGACGGTCGGGGAGCTGTTTTTT	few	TRBD1	TRBV11-2	TRBJ2-2
CASRPAPGQGYQPQHF	TGTGCCAGCAGGCCAGCCCCGGGACAGGGTTATCAGCCCCAGCATTTT	many	TRBD1	TRBV28	TRBJ1-5
CASRDGGTSGSMETQYF	TGCGCCAGCAGAGACGGCGGCACTAGCGGGAGTATGGAGACCCAGTACTTC	many	TRBD2	TRBV5-1	TRBJ2-5
CASSLADSYHYGYTF	TGTGCCAGCAGCTTGGCCGACAGTTACCACTATGGCTACACCTTC	few	-	TRBV5-4	TRBJ1-2